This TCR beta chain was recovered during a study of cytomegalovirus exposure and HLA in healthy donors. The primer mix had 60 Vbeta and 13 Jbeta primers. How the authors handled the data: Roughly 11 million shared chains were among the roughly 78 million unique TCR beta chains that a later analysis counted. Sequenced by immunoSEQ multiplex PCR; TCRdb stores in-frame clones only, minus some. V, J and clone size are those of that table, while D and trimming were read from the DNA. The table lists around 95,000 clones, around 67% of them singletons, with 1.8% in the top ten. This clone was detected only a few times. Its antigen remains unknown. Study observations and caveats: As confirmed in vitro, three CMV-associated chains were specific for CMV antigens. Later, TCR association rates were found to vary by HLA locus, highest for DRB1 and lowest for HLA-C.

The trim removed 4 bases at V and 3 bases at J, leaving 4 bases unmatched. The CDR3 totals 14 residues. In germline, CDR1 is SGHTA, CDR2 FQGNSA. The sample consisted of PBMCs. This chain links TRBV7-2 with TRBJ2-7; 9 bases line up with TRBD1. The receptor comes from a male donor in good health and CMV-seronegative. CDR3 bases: TGTGCCAGCAGCTCCGGGACAGGGTACTACGAGCAGTACTTC. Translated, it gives CASSSGTGYYEQYF.